This TCR beta chain was documented in a study of monozygotic twins with inflammatory bowel disease. With respect to this clonotype: The antigen remains undetermined.

Broader study findings: T cell subtypes were not distinguishable in this analysis. Varying immunosuppressive regimens may have increased patient repertoire variability. Repertoire similarity matched across concordant and discordant twins, perhaps owing to limited power.

TCRdb reprocessed the 5' RACE reads and stores each CDR3 protein as one record, lacking DNA. The sample data list fewer than 450,000 distinct CDR3 sequences. Germline V CDR1 and CDR2: MNHEY, SVGAGI. The CDR3 sequence is 14 residues long. This TCR was sampled from a human donor with ulcerative colitis or Crohn's disease, or a healthy co-twin of an affected twin (not recorded which). V usage is TRBV6-5 and J usage is TRBJ1-3; there is no DNA to check the TCRdb D call of TRBD1. Input material: blood. The CDR3 protein is CASSSTGFGNTIYF.